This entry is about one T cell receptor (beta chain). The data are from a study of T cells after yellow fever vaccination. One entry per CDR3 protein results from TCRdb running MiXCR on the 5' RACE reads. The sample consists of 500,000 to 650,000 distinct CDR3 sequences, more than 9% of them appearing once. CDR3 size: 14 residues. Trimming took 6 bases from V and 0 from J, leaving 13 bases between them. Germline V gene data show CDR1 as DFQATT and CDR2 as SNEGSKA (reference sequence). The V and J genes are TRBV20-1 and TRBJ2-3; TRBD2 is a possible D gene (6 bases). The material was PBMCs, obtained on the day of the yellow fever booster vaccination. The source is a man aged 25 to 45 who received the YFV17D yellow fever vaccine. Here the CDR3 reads CSADLAGSTDTQYF. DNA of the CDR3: TGCAGTGCGGATCTCGCGGGGAGCACAGATACGCAGTATTTT.